This T cell receptor beta chain was sequenced in a study of shared clonotypes between healthy human individuals (dated by TCRdb to the early 2020s). Context from the whole study: Three men and a couple of women, aged 18 to 49 years, made up the cohort. Between about 0.94 and 8.9 billion PBMCs per donor were obtained by leukapheresis. To increase sequencing depth and limit assay-specific biases, different laboratories used diverse techniques to prepare libraries and sequence TCR repertoires. The study deeply sequenced blood TCR repertoires of about five healthy adults to estimate repertoire size and the extent of clonotype sharing between individuals. For each donor, CD4 naive and CD4 memory were each given three plates, CD8 naive was given two plates, and CD8 memory was given one plate.

Turning to this clone: It has no known antigen specificity. No base-level quality is on record; no much larger clone is a single base apart.

Measured from the cysteine to the phenylalanine, the CDR3 is 12 residues long. The retained sequence is limited to the CDR3, 36 bases, with the frame set at the first base. For CDR1 and CDR2, the germline V gene lists SGHVS and FNYEAQ. Compared with germline, V lacks 4 bases and J lacks 9 bases; bases without a gene match: 1. Using the deep immunoSEQ assay, TCR CDR3 regions were amplified from genomic DNA by multiplex PCR. For each cell subset, the extracted genomic DNA was distributed evenly across all wells of several immunoSEQ 96-well plates, and each plate served as one replicate. For sorted subsets, 200 ng of genomic DNA, equivalent to around 31,000 T cell genomes, went into each replicate PCR. Purified libraries were measured with a Qubit 3.0 fluorometer, size-checked on a Bioanalyzer 2100, and measured again with the KAPA Library Quantification kit. Every immunoSEQ 96-well plate was sequenced on a dedicated single-read 150-cycle Illumina NextSeq 550 flow cell. Per the source publication's procedure: Because only junctional sequences without quality scores were contained in the immunoSEQ output, filtering matching that applied to full-length reads could not be performed. To assign V/J genes and CDR3, sequences were annotated using PyIR, a Python wrapper for IgBLAST v1.9, with IMGT germline references. Any read was removed if the V/J assignment was weak (E-value above 1e-6), the CDR3 was missing, or the read contained stop codons, out-of-frame junctions, or ambiguous translated residues. V3J clonotypes were defined as sequences sharing an identical inferred V gene, J gene, and CDR3 amino acid sequence. To compute the percentage overlap between repertoires, the number of shared unique clonotypes was divided by the size of the smaller repertoire. Richness of each repertoire was evaluated using RTK rarefaction, the Chao1 estimator, and Recon v2.1 estimates of unobserved clonotypes. OLGA was used to compute generation probabilities for all TCRbeta clonotypes that the gDNA method yielded from a handful of donors. The source is immuneACCESS, and TCRdb retained only in-frame sequences with V and J called. Part of the clones is not carried over; for the studies checked, unresolved V genes explain less than half of this, and the remainder is unexplained. V and J calls and clone size are copied from that table; D and trimming were computed from the DNA. This sample lists 650,000 to 750,000 clones; 55% to 75% were detected once. The top ten clones comprise under 2% of the sample.

Donors were healthy HIV-negative adults with no recently reported acute infections or vaccinations. Every donor was a Caucasian adult living in Nashville, Tennessee, USA. CD4+ T cells were enriched by magnetic negative selection, after which naive cells were positively selected on CD45RA and the negative fraction was taken as the memory subset. After blood collection by leukapheresis, PBMCs were isolated using Ficoll-Histopaque density gradient centrifugation and then cryopreserved in the vapor phase of liquid nitrogen. Analytical flow cytometry was used to check the purity and quantity of every magnetically sorted T cell population. Genomic DNA was isolated from every sorted fraction and measured by UV absorbance on a Nanodrop 2000c. General study outcomes and caveats: Compared with non-shared clonotypes, the clonotypes found in all four sorted-subset donors had higher generation probabilities. Incomplete sequencing was indicated by rarefaction of sorted-subset datasets, despite the large sequencing depth. Sharing across several donors was observed for roughly 5% of naive CD4, about 3.2% of naive CD8, 2% to 2.5% of memory CD4, and 0.4% of memory CD8 clonotypes. Sampling was restricted to blood, and TCR repertoires in tissues likely differ from the TCR repertoires found in blood. Based on pairwise subsampling, the degree of clonotype sharing among donors was expected to be affected by sequencing depth. Because the study included a small number of donors, the genetic and exposure-history diversity represented was limited. Estimated clonotype richness was generally larger for naive than for memory subsets.

The chain is encoded by TRBV7-6 joined to TRBJ2-3, with 10 junctional bases fitting TRBD2. The sample was memory CD4+ T cells sorted from blood. Sample cell subset or site, as interpreted from the label and publication: CD45RA-negative fraction. This sequence was found in a woman younger than 45 in good health. The CDR3 has the sequence CASSSSGSTQYF. Here is the DNA: TGTGCCAGCAGCTCTAGCGGGAGCACGCAGTATTTT.